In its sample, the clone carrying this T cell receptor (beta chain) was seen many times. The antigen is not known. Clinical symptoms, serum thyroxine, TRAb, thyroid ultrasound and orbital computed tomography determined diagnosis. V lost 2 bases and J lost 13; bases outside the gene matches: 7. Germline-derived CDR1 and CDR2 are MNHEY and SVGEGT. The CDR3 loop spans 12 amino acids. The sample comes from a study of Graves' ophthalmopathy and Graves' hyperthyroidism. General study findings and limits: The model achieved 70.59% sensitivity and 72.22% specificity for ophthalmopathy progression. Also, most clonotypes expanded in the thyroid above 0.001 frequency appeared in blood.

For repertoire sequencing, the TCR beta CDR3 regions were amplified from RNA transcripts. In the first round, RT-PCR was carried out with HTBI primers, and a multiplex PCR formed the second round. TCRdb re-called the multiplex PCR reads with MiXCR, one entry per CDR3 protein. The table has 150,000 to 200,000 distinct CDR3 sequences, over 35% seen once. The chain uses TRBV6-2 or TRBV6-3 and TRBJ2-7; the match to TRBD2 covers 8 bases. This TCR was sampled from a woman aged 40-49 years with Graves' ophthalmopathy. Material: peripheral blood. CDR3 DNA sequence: TGTGCCAGCAGTTACAGCGGGGGTTCGCGTTACTTC. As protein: CASSYSGGSRYF.